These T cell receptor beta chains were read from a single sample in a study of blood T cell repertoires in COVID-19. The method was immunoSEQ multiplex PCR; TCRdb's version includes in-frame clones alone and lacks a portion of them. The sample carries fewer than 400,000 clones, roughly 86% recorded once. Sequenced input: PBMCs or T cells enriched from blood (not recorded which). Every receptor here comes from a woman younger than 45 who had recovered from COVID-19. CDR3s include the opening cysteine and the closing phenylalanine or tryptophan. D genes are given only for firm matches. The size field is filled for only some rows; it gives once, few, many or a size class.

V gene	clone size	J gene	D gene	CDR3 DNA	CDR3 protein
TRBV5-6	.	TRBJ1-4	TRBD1	TGTGCCAGCAGCTTGGGGCTCGGGACAGTATATGAAAAACTGTTTTTT	CASSLGLGTVYEKLFF
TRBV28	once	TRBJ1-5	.	TGTGCCAGCAGCCCTGACAGTGCGGTCGCGTTTCAGCCCCAGCATTTT	CASSPDSAVAFQPQHF
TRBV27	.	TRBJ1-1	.	TGTGCCAGCAGTTTTAAGGGGCGAGTCACTGAAGCTTTCTTT	CASSFKGRVTEAFF
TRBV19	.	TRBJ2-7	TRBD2	TGTGCCAGTAGTAAAGGACTAGCGGATTACGAGCAGTACTTC	CASSKGLADYEQYF
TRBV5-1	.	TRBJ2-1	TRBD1	TGCGCCAGCAGCTTTGGGGACAGGGACCACAATGAGCAGTTCTTC	CASSFGDRDHNEQFF
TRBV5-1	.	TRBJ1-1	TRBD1	TGCGCCAGCAGAGTCGTAGGGACAGTGAACACTGAAGCTTTCTTT	CASRVVGTVNTEAFF
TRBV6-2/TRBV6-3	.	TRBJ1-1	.	TGTGCCAGCAGTCATGGGGCAGGCCCGAACACTGAAGCTTTCTTT	CASSHGAGPNTEAFF
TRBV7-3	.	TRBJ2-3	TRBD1	TGTGCCAGCAGCTCCCCGACAGGGACCCAACGCGATACGCAGTATTTT	CASSSPTGTQRDTQYF
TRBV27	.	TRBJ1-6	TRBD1	TGTGCCAGCGGACAGGGGTTGGATAATTCACCCCTCCACTTT	CASGQGLDNSPLHF
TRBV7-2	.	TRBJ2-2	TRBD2	TGTGCCAGCAGCCCTAGCGGGAGAAGGACCGGGGAGCTGTTTTTT	CASSPSGRRTGELFF
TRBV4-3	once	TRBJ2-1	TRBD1	TGCGCCAGCAGCCCAAAGTGGGACAGGGGCAATGAGCAGTTCTTC	CASSPKWDRGNEQFF
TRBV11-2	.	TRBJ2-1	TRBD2	TGTGCCAGCAGCTTAGAGACTAGCGCCTACTCCTACAATGAGCAGTTCTTC	CASSLETSAYSYNEQFF
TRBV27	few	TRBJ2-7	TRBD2	TGTGCCAGCAGTTGGGGCGGGAGTAACCACGAGCAGTACTTC	CASSWGGSNHEQYF
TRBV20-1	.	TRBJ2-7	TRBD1	TGCAGTGCTAGTAATTGGGCAGGGGGCTCCTACGAGCAGTACTTC	CSASNWAGGSYEQYF
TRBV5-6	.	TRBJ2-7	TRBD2	TGTGCCAGTGTAAATAGCGGGAGTCTCTACGAGCAGTACTTC	CASVNSGSLYEQYF
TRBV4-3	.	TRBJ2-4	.	TGCGCCAGCAGCCAAGATTTGGCGGGCGAGCGGAGGGTTCAGTACTTC	CASSQDLAGERRVQYF
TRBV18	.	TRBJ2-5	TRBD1	TGTGCCAGCTCACCCCAGGGGGCAGAGACCCAGTACTTC	CASSPQGAETQYF
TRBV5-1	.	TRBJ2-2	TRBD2	TGCGCCAGCAGCTTGGATCCTAGCGGGAGTCAAGGGAACACCGGGGAGCTGTTTTTT	CASSLDPSGSQGNTGELFF
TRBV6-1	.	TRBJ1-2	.	TGTGCCAGCAGTGACGGGGTATCTAACTATGGCTACACCTTC	CASSDGVSNYGYTF
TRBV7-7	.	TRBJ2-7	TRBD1	TGTGCCAGCAGCTTTGGGACAGGGTACGAGCAGTACTTC	CASSFGTGYEQYF
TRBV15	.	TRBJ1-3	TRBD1	TGTGCCACCAGGGGGACAGGTGGAAACACCATATATTTT	CATRGTGGNTIYF
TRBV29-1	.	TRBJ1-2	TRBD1	TGCAGCGGCGGGACAGGGGCGTCGTTCACCTTC	CSGGTGASFTF
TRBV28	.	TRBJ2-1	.	TGTGCCAGCAGTTTCAAGACTAGAGAATTATACAATGAGCAGTTCTTC	CASSFKTRELYNEQFF
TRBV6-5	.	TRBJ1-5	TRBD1	TGTGCCAGCAGTTACTCTCCGACAGGGAATCAGCCCCAGCATTTT	CASSYSPTGNQPQHF
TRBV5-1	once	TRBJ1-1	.	TGCGCCAGCAGCTTAATAAGGGGGGGACTGAACACTGAAGCTTTCTTT	CASSLIRGGLNTEAFF
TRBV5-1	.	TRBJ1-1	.	TGCGCCAGCACCCTGGAACCAGGGGCGGGCACTGAAGCTTTCTTT	CASTLEPGAGTEAFF
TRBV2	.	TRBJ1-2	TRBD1	TGTGCCAGCAGTTCCGGGACAGGGGCTTCCTATGGCTACACCTTC	CASSSGTGASYGYTF
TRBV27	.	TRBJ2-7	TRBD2	TGTGCCAGCACCCAGAACCTAGCGGCCTCCGTAACCTACGAGCAGTACTTC	CASTQNLAASVTYEQYF
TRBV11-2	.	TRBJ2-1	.	TGTGCCAGCAGCCTCGAGGTAGATCACGATGAGCAGTTCTTC	CASSLEVDHDEQFF
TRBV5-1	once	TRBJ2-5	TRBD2	TGCGCCAGCAGCTTGTTGCCCGGGGAGGGAAGAGAGACCCAGTACTTC	CASSLLPGEGRETQYF
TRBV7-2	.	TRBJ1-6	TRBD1	TGTGCCAGCAGCCCCCGGAGGGGCCTGGGACAGGGAAATTCACCCCTCCACTTT	CASSPRRGLGQGNSPLHF
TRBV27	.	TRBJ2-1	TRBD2	TGTGCCAGCAGTCCAGCGGGGGATAGCTCCTACAATGAGCAGTTCTTC	CASSPAGDSSYNEQFF
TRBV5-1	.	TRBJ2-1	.	TGCGCCAGCAGCTTGTCGGACAGTTCCTACAATGAGCAGTTCTTC	CASSLSDSSYNEQFF
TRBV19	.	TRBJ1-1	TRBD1	TGTGCCAGTAGTATATTCATCCGGACAGGGCTGAACACTGAAGCTTTCTTT	CASSIFIRTGLNTEAFF
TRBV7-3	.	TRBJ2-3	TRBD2	TGTGCCAGCAGCTTAGGGGCGGGAGGAAACACAGATACGCAGTATTTT	CASSLGAGGNTDTQYF
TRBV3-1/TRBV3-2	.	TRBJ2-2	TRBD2	TGTGCCTGCGGGAGCGGTACGAACACCGGGGAGCTGTTTTTT	CACGSGTNTGELFF
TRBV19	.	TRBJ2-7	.	TGTGCCAGTAGTATAAGACGGCTAGAAACCTACGAGCAGTACTTC	CASSIRRLETYEQYF
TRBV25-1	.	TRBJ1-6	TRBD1	TGTGCCAGCACTTTAGGGACAGGGACTTCACCCCTCCACTTT	CASTLGTGTSPLHF
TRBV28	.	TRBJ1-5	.	TGTGCCAGCAACCCGGGGGGGATCAATCAGCCCCAGCATTTT	CASNPGGINQPQHF
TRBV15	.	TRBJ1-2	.	TGTGCCACCAGCAGAGTAGGGGGCTATGGCTACACCTTC	CATSRVGGYGYTF
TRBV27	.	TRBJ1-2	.	TGTGCCAGCAGGCAATTGGGCAGCTCCTATGGCTACACCTTC	CASRQLGSSYGYTF
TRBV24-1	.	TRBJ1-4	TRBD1	TGTGCCACCAGTGAACAGGGGGCGAATGAAAAACTGTTTTTT	CATSEQGANEKLFF